The clone carrying this T cell receptor (beta chain) was observed a single time. This sample stems from a study of T cell responses to AZD1222 COVID-19 vaccine. Using immunoSEQ multiplex PCR, the repertoire was profiled, and TCRdb retains in-frame clones only, with some absent. The table records roughly 120,000 clones, roughly nine tenths of them present only once. The V segment lost 3 bases and the J segment 1 base; nucleotides outside the gene matches: 11. Germline V CDR1 and CDR2: KGHDR, SFDVKD. The CDR3 spans 17 residues. The sequences come from peripheral blood, collected 28 days after the second AZD1222 dose. The TCR originated in an adult who received the AZD1222 COVID-19 vaccine. The chain recombines TRBV24-1 with TRBJ2-7; 7 nucleotides match TRBD1. Written as DNA, the CDR3 is TGTGCCACCAGTGATAGTAAAGGGACAGCGTCATCCTACGAGCAGTACTTC. Translated: CATSDSKGTASSYEQYF.